The clone carrying this TCR beta chain was observed a few times. This sample was taken from a study of human T cells and chemical hapten exposure. MiXCR was run by TCRdb on the 5' RACE reads, yielding one entry per CDR3 protein. This sample carries about 80,000 distinct CDR3 sequences, 7% to 8% of them seen once, and the ten largest clones take roughly 2.4%. Unfractionated whole blood yielded the extracted total RNA. V shed 0 bases, J shed 6 bases, and the junction held 12 bases outside the gene matches. CDR1 is LGHNA and CDR2 is YSLEER in the germline V gene. This CDR3 spans 17 amino acids. The sequence was obtained from a male donor in good health. The V and J genes are TRBV4-3 and TRBJ2-3; 7 bases are a match to TRBD1. The CDR3: CASSQEWAAGGFDTQYF. Here the CDR3 DNA reads TGCGCCAGCAGCCAAGAATGGGCGGCAGGGGGTTTTGATACGCAGTATTTT.